These 26 T cell receptor beta chains share one sample of origin, sequenced in a study of T cell repertoires in cytomegalovirus infection. These receptors' targets are unknown. TCRdb used MiXCR to reprocess the reads, holding one entry per CDR3 protein. The sample contains approximately 910,000 distinct CDR3 sequences, 31% of which appear only once. Sample: cultured CD8+ T cells from PBMCs, taken from culture after CMV antigen stimulation. These receptors all come from a human donor in good health (CMV status not recorded). Some clones in this sample may be carry-over from other donors' samples.

The rearrangement joins TRBV28 to TRBJ1-1; no reliable D call. V was pared by 6 bases and J by 4 bases, with 12 bases between. CDR1 and CDR2 (germline): MDHEN, SYDVKM. This CDR3 is 13 amino acids long. This chain's CDR3 is CASSLPPLTEAFF. Here the CDR3 DNA reads TGTGCCAGCAGCCTACCCCCCCTCACTGAAGCTTTCTTT.

The V call is TRBV12-3 or TRBV12-4, the J call TRBJ2-3; D is perhaps TRBD2 (6 bases). The CDR3 is 16 amino acids. The ends were cut back, 6 bases at V and 0 bases at J, with 16 bases in the middle. For the CDR3, the DNA is TGTGCCAGCAGAACAACTAGCATATCTAGCACAGATACGCAGTATTTT. Amino acids: CASRTTSISSTDTQYF.

This clonotype occurred many times. The chain joins TRBV7-8 to TRBJ2-5; the match to TRBD2 covers 8 bases. The CDR3 loop spans 14 amino acids. Germline CDR1 SGHVS, CDR2 FQNEAQ. V dropped 2 bases and J dropped 4; count of bases not matched to a gene: 3. This chain's CDR3 is CASSLRRGGETQYF. In DNA form, the CDR3 reads TGTGCCAGCAGCTTAAGACGGGGGGGAGAGACCCAGTACTTC.

This clonotype was counted only a few times. The rearrangement joins TRBV5-1 to TRBJ2-3, with D uncertain. Germline V gene data show CDR1 as SGHRS and CDR2 as YFSETQ. This CDR3 is built from 13 residues. Trimming left V 6 bases short and J 2 bases short, with 10 bases between. As DNA, the CDR3 is TGCGCCAGCAAGGTGTCTACCACAGATACGCAGTATTTT. Residues: CASKVSTTDTQYF.

On this clonotype: A much bigger clone sits one base away, suggesting this may be a read error. This sequence joins TRBV28 and TRBJ2-2; a weak D match, TRBD2 (6 bases). The CDR3 has 14 residues. Trimming left V 8 bases short and J 1 base short, with 11 bases between. CDR1 is MDHEN, CDR2 SYDVKM, per germline. The CDR3 DNA follows: TGTGCCAGCGGGGGAGGAATGAACACCGGGGAGCTGTTTTTT. Its protein is CASGGGMNTGELFF.

The chain combines TRBV19 with TRBJ1-5, with D unresolved. The germline V gene has CDR1 LNHDA and CDR2 SQIVND (reference sequence). V lost 7 bases, J lost 11 bases, and 21 bases lay in between. The CDR3 runs 14 residues. The CDR3 DNA follows: TGTGCCAGTATGCCGGGATCCGGGCAATGGGCCCAGCATTTT. Translating it yields CASMPGSGQWAQHF.

This clonotype appeared a few times. This sequence joins TRBV27 and TRBJ2-7; 7 nucleotides line up with TRBD1. V shed 5 bases and J 6 bases; nucleotides not matched to a gene: 13. CDR1 and CDR2 from the germline V gene are MNHEY and SMNVEV (reference sequence). The CDR3 has 15 residues. The CDR3 reads CASSTWGNRGSEQYF. The CDR3 nucleotides are TGTGCCAGCAGTACGTGGGGAAACAGGGGAAGCGAGCAGTACTTC.

The chain joins TRBV19 to TRBJ1-2; D gene uncertain. Germline V gene data show CDR1 as LNHDA and CDR2 as SQIVND (reference sequence). The CDR3 has 16 residues. The ends were cut back, 6 bases at V and 3 bases at J, with 20 bases in the middle. The CDR3 DNA is TGTGCCAGTAGCTGGAACAGCGCCCACCAAGACTATGGCTACACCTTC. It encodes CASSWNSAHQDYGYTF.

This clonotype was detected a few times. For the CDR3, the DNA is TGTGCCAGCAGTATACGGTTAAGCTACACCTTC. Its protein is CASSIRLSYTF. This chain connects TRBV6-1 to TRBJ1-2; D is ambiguous. This CDR3 region has 11 residues. V lost 5 bases to trimming and J lost 9 bases, with 10 bases between them. Per the germline V gene, CDR1 is MNHNS and CDR2 is SASEGT.

This clonotype appeared many times. The rearrangement uses TRBV27 and TRBJ2-5; 10 bases match TRBD1. There are 15 residues in the CDR3. The V gene's germline CDR1 is MNHEY and CDR2 SMNVEV (reference sequence). Trimming removed 5 bases from V and 3 bases from J; junction bases left unmatched: 6. The CDR3 reads CASSPLTGGEETQYF. The CDR3 nucleotides read TGTGCCAGCAGTCCTCTGACAGGGGGCGAAGAGACCCAGTACTTC.

There are a few counts of this clonotype. The V call is TRBV12-3 or TRBV12-4, the J call TRBJ2-7; 8 bases agree with TRBD1. V was pared by 2 bases and J by 6 bases, with 3 bases of the junction left unmatched. The CDR3 is made up of 13 amino acids. The chain's CDR3 is CASSLQGASEQYV. The CDR3, as DNA: TGTGCCAGCAGTTTACAGGGGGCAAGCGAGCAGTACGTC.

Note on this clonotype: A much larger clone differs by one base, so this may be a read error. The chain couples TRBV7-9 to TRBJ2-3, with a tentative D call TRBD1 (6 bases). Germline V gene sequence: CDR1 SEHNR, CDR2 FQNEAQ (reference sequence). V lost 5 bases and J lost 2, with 17 bases in between. CDR3 length equals 16 residues. CDR3 protein: CASSRIGDTNTDTQYF. The CDR3 region has the DNA TGTGCCAGCAGCCGGATTGGGGACACAAACACAGATACGCAGTATTTT.

This clonotype was counted only a few times. This chain uses TRBV12-3 or TRBV12-4 with TRBJ2-2, with D hard to call. CDR3 size: 12 residues. V was cut by 7 bases and J by 6 bases, with 9 bases left in between. CDR3 sequence reads: CASTQSAGELFF. CDR3 coding DNA: TGTGCCAGCACCCAGAGCGCCGGGGAGCTGTTTTTT.

This clonotype was seen a handful of times. The rearrangement joins TRBV27 to TRBJ2-7; no definite D call. Germline V gene sequence: CDR1 MNHEY, CDR2 SMNVEV (reference sequence). V was pared by 0 bases and J by 6 bases, with 9 bases between. CDR3 length: 13 amino acids. The CDR3 loop is CASSLSPGSEQYV. CDR3 DNA sequence: TGTGCCAGCAGTTTATCGCCCGGTTCCGAGCAGTACGTC.

There are many counts of this clonotype. The rearrangement links TRBV7-2 to TRBJ1-1, with TRBD1 identical over 7 bases. The CDR3 loop spans 14 amino acids. Germline CDR1 SGHTA, CDR2 FQGNSA. Trimming removed 7 bases from V and 0 bases from J; junction bases left unmatched: 5. CDR3 amino acids: CASNDRALNTEAFF. The DNA for the CDR3 is TGTGCCAGCAACGACAGGGCGCTGAACACTGAAGCTTTCTTT. Variable domain in full (rest from reference TRBV7-2 and TRBJ1-1): GAGVSQSPSNKVTEKGKDVELRCDPISGHTALYWYRQSLGQGLEFLIYFQGNSAPDKSGLPSDRFSAERTGGSVSTLTIQRTQQEDSAVYLCASNDRALNTEAFFGQGTRLTVV.

This clonotype was counted at least ten times. The chain joins TRBV7-2 to TRBJ2-4; D is perhaps TRBD1 (6 bases). Germline CDR1 SGHTA, CDR2 FQGNSA. Trimming left V 1 base short and J 2 bases short, with 12 bases between. CDR3 length: 16 amino acids. The CDR3 is CASSLGGQGPKNIQYF. In DNA, the CDR3 is TGTGCCAGCAGCTTAGGCGGGCAGGGGCCCAAAAACATTCAGTACTTC.

The chain couples TRBV10-3 to TRBJ2-7; the D is unclear. V was cut by 4 bases and J by 9 bases, with 10 bases left in between. CDR3 size: 11 residues. CDR1 and CDR2 from the germline V gene are ENHRY and SYGVKD. In DNA, the CDR3 is TGTGCCATCAGTGTCCAAGGTGGGCAGTACTTC. Amino acids: CAISVQGGQYF.

V gene TRBV15 combines with J gene TRBJ2-7, with D possibly TRBD1 on 6 matching bases. The germline gives CDR1 LNHNV, CDR2 YYDKDF (reference sequence). This CDR3 is built from 14 residues. Trimming took 2 bases from V and 5 from J, leaving 13 bases between them. The CDR3, as DNA: TGTGCCACCAGCAGATCCAGGGGTTCCGACGAGCAGTACTTC. Protein product: CATSRSRGSDEQYF.

The chain joins TRBV5-1 to TRBJ2-1; 7 nucleotides agree with TRBD2. The length of the CDR3 is 13 residues. The ends lost 0 bases at V and 11 bases at J; junction bases unmatched: 5. Germline CDR1 is SGHRS and CDR2 is YFSETQ. The CDR3 DNA follows: TGCGCCAGCAGCTTGGAGACAGCGGGGAAGCAGTTCTTC. Protein: CASSLETAGKQFF.

This chain uses TRBV7-9 with TRBJ2-7; D not certain. From germline, CDR1 is SEHNR and CDR2 FQNEAQ (reference sequence). Between the trimmed V and J ends, which lost 7 bases and 0 bases, there was a span of 16 bases. This CDR3 is 15 amino acids long. The CDR3 DNA follows: TGTGCCAGCACCCAATACAGCGATAGCTCCTACGAGCAGTACTTC. Its translation is CASTQYSDSSYEQYF.

This clonotype has ten or more counts. The chain has TRBV7-2 and TRBJ1-1, with D possibly TRBD1 on 5 matching bases. V shed 1 base and J shed 3 bases, with 9 bases lying between them. Germline-derived CDR1 and CDR2 are SGHTA and FQGNSA. This CDR3 region has 14 residues. The CDR3 loop reads CASSLVGDDTEAFF. Written as DNA, the CDR3 is TGTGCCAGCAGCTTAGTAGGGGATGACACTGAAGCTTTCTTT.

The V gene is TRBV5-8, the J gene TRBJ2-1, with TRBD1 matching over 11 bases. Germline V gene sequence: CDR1 SGHTS, CDR2 YDEGEE. V shed 5 bases and J 8 bases; nucleotides not matched to a gene: 6. The CDR3 runs to 14 residues. The CDR3 DNA is TGTGCCAGCAGAACCGGGACAGGGGGGCATGAGCAGTTCTTC. This gives the protein CASRTGTGGHEQFF.

The chain joins TRBV6-1 to TRBJ1-1, with D unresolved. Looked up from germline, CDR1 is MNHNS and CDR2 is SASEGT. Trimming took off 3 bases at V and 5 bases at J, with 16 bases between the two ends. The CDR3 runs 15 residues. CDR3 bases: TGTGCCAGCAGTGAGAATAGGTATTGGTTAACTGAAGCTTTCTTT. Amino acids: CASSENRYWLTEAFF.

V is TRBV6-5 and J is TRBJ1-5, with D maybe TRBD1 (5 bases). CDR3 size: 14 residues. Deletions cut 2 bases from V and 5 bases from J, with 10 bases between. The germline gives CDR1 MNHEY, CDR2 SVGAGI. CDR3: CASSYARGDQPQHF. Here the CDR3 DNA reads TGTGCCAGCAGTTACGCACGGGGGGATCAGCCCCAGCATTTT.

This clonotype was picked up a small number of times. V and J are TRBV29-1 and TRBJ2-7, with 8 bases lining up with TRBD1. The CDR3 runs 15 residues. The ends lost 7 bases at V and 2 bases at J; junction bases unmatched: 13. Germline V gives CDR1 SQVTM, CDR2 ANQGSEA. CDR3 coding DNA: TGCAGCGGTGCGACAGGGGAAGTCCTACCCTACGAGCAGTACTTC. Translation gives CSGATGEVLPYEQYF.

This clonotype was counted between two and nine times. CDR3 in DNA: TGTGCCAGCAGTTTATCGTCATCAGGACAGGTTGATAATGGCTACACCTTC. It encodes CASSLSSSGQVDNGYTF. The V and J genes are TRBV27 and TRBJ1-2; 7 bases are a match to TRBD1. Germline V gives CDR1 MNHEY, CDR2 SMNVEV (reference sequence). Trimming took 0 bases from V and 6 from J; bases not matched to a gene: 13. This CDR3 comprises 17 residues.